This is a list of T cell receptor beta chains from one sample in a study of T cells in Graves' hyperthyroidism and ophthalmopathy. TCRdb itself ran the multiplex PCR reads through MiXCR, one entry per CDR3 protein. The sample has 660,000 or so distinct CDR3 sequences, around 20% seen once. Sequenced: blood. The receptors were gathered from a young man with Graves' ophthalmopathy. The CDR3 runs from the conserved cysteine through the conserved F or W. The D gene is left open where the match is weak. Only some rows state a clone size, as once, few, many or a class for expanded clones.

V	size	D	J	CDR3	DNA
TRBV28	many	TRBD1	TRBJ2-7	CASSLKTGSAYEQYF	TGTGCCAGCAGCTTAAAGACAGGGAGCGCCTACGAGCAGTACTTC
TRBV12-5	.	TRBD2	TRBJ2-1	CASGLIGSGSGLNEQFF	TGTGCTAGTGGTTTGATCGGTAGCGGGAGCGGTCTGAATGAGCAGTTCTTC
TRBV5-6	few	.	TRBJ2-5	CASRAGRRQETQYF	TGTGCCAGCAGGGCGGGACGGCGCCAAGAGACCCAGTACTTC
TRBV20-1	.	.	TRBJ1-5	CSARKDLYNQPQHF	TGCAGTGCTAGAAAGGACTTATACAATCAGCCCCAGCATTTT
TRBV5-1	many	TRBD1	TRBJ2-7	CASSLVTGTYEQYF	TGCGCCAGCAGCTTGGTGACAGGGACCTACGAGCAGTACTTC
TRBV29-1	.	.	TRBJ2-3	CSVFLAQHVGTDTQYF	TGCAGCGTCTTCCTGGCCCAGCACGTCGGCACAGATACGCAGTATTTT
TRBV11-2	many	.	TRBJ2-5	CASSFGGGSETQYF	TGTGCCAGCAGCTTCGGAGGGGGCTCAGAGACCCAGTACTTC
TRBV3-1	few	.	TRBJ1-1	CASSQVSYVGNTEAFF	TGTGCCAGCAGCCAAGTGAGTTATGTAGGGAACACTGAAGCTTTCTTT
TRBV3-1	many	.	TRBJ1-1	CASWGSGSGAEAFF	TGTGCCAGCTGGGGTAGCGGCAGCGGGGCTGAAGCTTTCTTT
TRBV30	many	.	TRBJ2-7	CAWSVRQSYEQYF	TGTGCCTGGAGTGTACGACAATCCTACGAGCAGTACTTC
TRBV5-1	many	TRBD1	TRBJ2-1	CASSLVAGGNEQFF	TGCGCCAGCAGCTTGGTGGCAGGGGGCAATGAGCAGTTCTTC
TRBV3-1	many	TRBD2	TRBJ2-1	CASSHTTSAYNEQFF	TGTGCCAGCAGCCACACAACTAGCGCGTACAATGAGCAGTTCTTC
TRBV6-1	.	.	TRBJ2-5	CASLWLGGLGETQYF	TGTGCCAGCTTATGGCTAGGGGGTTTGGGAGAGACCCAGTACTTC
TRBV29-1	.	TRBD2	TRBJ2-5	CSVEDISRLAGETQYF	TGCAGCGTTGAAGATATCTCGCGACTAGCGGGAGAGACCCAGTACTTC
TRBV28	.	.	TRBJ2-5	CASYGSQETQYF	TGTGCCAGCTACGGGAGCCAAGAGACCCAGTACTTC
TRBV29-1	.	.	TRBJ2-5	CSVGTVQETQYF	TGCAGCGTTGGGACAGTACAAGAGACCCAGTACTTC
TRBV11-2	.	.	TRBJ2-4	CASSVVGAPNDIQYF	TGTGCCAGCAGCGTAGTCGGAGCACCAAATGACATTCAGTACTTC
TRBV6-5	.	.	TRBJ1-1	CASSYSTYRKNTEAFF	TGTGCCAGCAGTTACTCGACGTATAGAAAGAACACTGAAGCTTTCTTT
TRBV27	many	.	TRBJ1-2	CASSSDPSNYGYTF	TGTGCCAGCAGTTCGGACCCGTCAAACTATGGCTACACCTTC
TRBV10-3	few	.	TRBJ2-7	CASQSSYEQYF	TGTGCCAGCCAAAGCTCCTACGAGCAGTACTTC
TRBV28	.	.	TRBJ2-5	CASLYNGGSETQYF	TGTGCCAGCTTGTATAATGGGGGAAGTGAGACCCAGTACTTC
TRBV3-1	.	TRBD2	TRBJ2-2	CASSHILAEYTGELFF	TGTGCCAGCAGCCATATCCTAGCGGAATACACCGGGGAGCTGTTTTTT
TRBV2	once	TRBD1	TRBJ2-7	CASKPTGAYEQYF	TGTGCCAGCAAACCTACAGGGGCCTACGAGCAGTACTTC
TRBV29-1	.	.	TRBJ2-7	CSVVTGGHEQYF	TGCAGCGTTGTGACAGGCGGGCACGAGCAGTACTTC
TRBV7-9	.	TRBD2	TRBJ2-5	CASSFITSGRGETQYF	TGTGCCAGCAGCTTCATCACTAGCGGGAGAGGAGAGACCCAGTACTTC
TRBV11-2	few	TRBD1	TRBJ2-3	CASKKFRDRSTDTQYF	TGTGCCAGCAAAAAATTCCGGGACAGGAGCACAGATACGCAGTATTTT
TRBV6-1	many	.	TRBJ1-1	CASSDRDQTENTEAFF	TGTGCCAGCAGTGACCGCGACCAGACTGAGAACACTGAAGCTTTCTTT
TRBV7-9	.	.	TRBJ2-6	CASSLSGYLSGANVLTF	TGTGCCAGCAGCTTATCTGGGTACCTCTCTGGGGCCAACGTCCTGACTTTC
TRBV28	.	TRBD2	TRBJ2-1	CASSLIWSLAGVRDNEQFF	TGTGCCAGCAGTTTGATATGGTCTCTAGCGGGAGTTCGAGACAATGAGCAGTTCTTC
TRBV6-2/TRBV6-3	few	.	TRBJ1-5	CASSYYRQADQPQHF	TGTGCCAGCAGTTACTACAGACAGGCCGATCAGCCCCAGCATTTT
TRBV29-1	.	.	TRBJ1-1	CSADPNTEAFF	TGCAGCGCAGACCCTAACACTGAAGCTTTCTTT
TRBV10-3	.	TRBD2	TRBJ2-3	CAVSESWTSGRGSGTDTQYF	TGTGCCGTCAGTGAGTCGTGGACTAGCGGGAGAGGTTCTGGCACAGATACGCAGTATTTT
TRBV5-1	.	TRBD2	TRBJ2-1	CASSSDWAGVDEQFF	TGCGCCAGCAGCTCTGACTGGGCGGGAGTGGATGAGCAGTTCTTC
TRBV6-5	.	.	TRBJ2-1	CASSYSPNVVPANEQFF	TGTGCCAGCAGTTACTCACCCAATGTCGTCCCCGCCAATGAGCAGTTCTTC
TRBV7-9	.	.	TRBJ2-7	CASRRPGSKQYF	TGTGCCAGCAGAAGGCCGGGCAGTAAGCAGTACTTC
TRBV27	few	TRBD1	TRBJ2-1	CASGRGQGAYNEQFF	TGTGCCAGCGGAAGGGGCCAGGGGGCTTACAATGAGCAGTTCTTC
TRBV19	.	.	TRBJ1-3	CASRQALRSGNTIYF	TGTGCCAGTAGACAGGCACTTCGGTCTGGAAACACCATATATTTT
TRBV28	once	.	TRBJ1-6	CASSPRSSSYNSPLHF	TGTGCCAGCAGTCCCCGCTCCAGCTCCTATAATTCACCCCTCCACTTT
TRBV10-2	.	.	TRBJ1-1	CASSDPPGQPNTEAFF	TGCGCCAGCAGTGACCCCCCCGGACAGCCGAACACTGAAGCTTTCTTT
TRBV9	.	TRBD2	TRBJ2-3	CASSPPTSADTQYF	TGTGCCAGCAGCCCCCCGACTAGCGCGGATACGCAGTATTTT
TRBV27	few	.	TRBJ2-2	CASRLAGATPTGELFF	TGTGCCAGCAGACTAGCAGGGGCCACCCCCACCGGGGAGCTGTTTTTT
TRBV20-1	many	.	TRBJ2-1	CSARDLGLYNEQFF	TGCAGTGCTAGAGATTTGGGACTTTACAATGAGCAGTTCTTC
TRBV4-1	.	.	TRBJ2-7	CASRPRQNGLDEQYF	TGCGCCAGCAGACCCCGACAGAACGGCTTGGACGAGCAGTACTTC
TRBV28	once	.	TRBJ2-1	CASSEADGYGEFF	TGCGCCAGCAGTGAAGCGGATGGGTATGGGGAGTTCTTC
TRBV28	many	.	TRBJ2-1	CASSPLEIAENNEQFF	TGTGCCAGCAGTCCCCTCGAGATAGCGGAGAACAATGAGCAGTTCTTC
TRBV4-3	.	.	TRBJ2-1	CASSQGLATVYNEQFF	TGCGCCAGCAGCCAAGGTTTAGCGACCGTCTACAATGAGCAGTTCTTC
TRBV12-3/TRBV12-4	many	.	TRBJ2-3	CASSAHRGGKGTDTQYF	TGTGCCAGCAGTGCCCACAGGGGAGGGAAGGGAACAGATACGCAGTATTTT
TRBV9	.	.	TRBJ1-2	CASSSGQLGYTF	TGTGCCAGCAGTTCCGGACAGCTTGGCTACACCTTC